The rows below give T cell receptor beta chains drawn from one sample of a study of CD8 T cells in ankylosing spondylitis. From the 5' RACE reads, TCRdb called clonotypes with MiXCR, one entry per CDR3 protein. The sample includes 390,000 or so distinct CDR3 sequences, 20% to 25% seen only once; the top ten take 15% to 20%. The sequencing sample was made of blood, either unsorted or a sorted T cell fraction (not recorded which). The receptors here all came from a male donor with ankylosing spondylitis. The CDR3 runs from the conserved cysteine through the conserved F or W. A D gene is named only where the DNA matches it firmly. The size entry is marked missing in some rows and otherwise reads once, few, many or a size class.

v_gene: TRBV19; j_gene: TRBJ2-7; d_gene: -; abundance: few; CDR3nt: TGTGCCAGTAGTATAGTTGGGACCTCCTACGAGCAGTACTTC; CDR3aa: CASSIVGTSYEQYF
v_gene: TRBV10-3; j_gene: TRBJ2-3; d_gene: -; abundance: -; CDR3nt: TGTGCCATCAGCCCTTCGAGGCGGTTCACAGATACGCAGTATTTT; CDR3aa: CAISPSRRFTDTQYF
v_gene: TRBV4-1; j_gene: TRBJ2-3; d_gene: TRBD2; abundance: -; CDR3nt: TGCGCCAGCAGCCAAATAGCGGGAAGGGGCCCAGATACGCAGTATTTT; CDR3aa: CASSQIAGRGPDTQYF
v_gene: TRBV7-2; j_gene: TRBJ2-7; d_gene: -; abundance: few; CDR3nt: TGTGCCAGCAGCTTTGGCGACCGAAGCTCCTACGAGCAGTACTTC; CDR3aa: CASSFGDRSSYEQYF
v_gene: TRBV7-2; j_gene: TRBJ2-3; d_gene: TRBD1; abundance: -; CDR3nt: TGTGCCAGCAGCCACGGACAGGGGCGCACAGATACGCAGTATTTT; CDR3aa: CASSHGQGRTDTQYF
v_gene: TRBV29-1; j_gene: TRBJ2-2; d_gene: -; abundance: -; CDR3nt: TGCAGCGTCCTGCTCGTTGCCGGGGAGCTGTTTTTT; CDR3aa: CSVLLVAGELFF
v_gene: TRBV4-3; j_gene: TRBJ2-7; d_gene: TRBD2; abundance: -; CDR3nt: TGCGCCAGCAGCCAATCACTAGCGGGAGGCCACGAGCAGTACTTC; CDR3aa: CASSQSLAGGHEQYF
v_gene: TRBV15; j_gene: TRBJ2-7; d_gene: TRBD2; abundance: -; CDR3nt: TGTGCCACCAGCAGAGGACTAGCCCGCTACGAGCAGTACTTC; CDR3aa: CATSRGLARYEQYF
v_gene: TRBV12-3/TRBV12-4; j_gene: TRBJ1-5; d_gene: TRBD1; abundance: -; CDR3nt: TGTGCCAGCCGAGGGACAGGGGTCCCTAATCAGCCCCAGCATTTT; CDR3aa: CASRGTGVPNQPQHF
v_gene: TRBV7-3; j_gene: TRBJ2-1; d_gene: TRBD2; abundance: -; CDR3nt: TGTGCCAGCAGCTTAAGAGCCAGCGGGGCCCTCAATGAGCAGTTCTTC; CDR3aa: CASSLRASGALNEQFF
v_gene: TRBV12-3/TRBV12-4; j_gene: TRBJ2-3; d_gene: -; abundance: -; CDR3nt: TGTGCCAGTATGGGAGATGTCGCAGATACGCAGTATTTT; CDR3aa: CASMGDVADTQYF
v_gene: TRBV11-1; j_gene: TRBJ1-2; d_gene: -; abundance: -; CDR3nt: TGTGCCAGCAGCTTAGGGGGGACGGAATACCTAGAGAGCTATGGCTACACCTTC; CDR3aa: CASSLGGTEYLESYGYTF
v_gene: TRBV27; j_gene: TRBJ2-2; d_gene: -; abundance: few; CDR3nt: TGTGCCAGCACCCGGCAGAACACCGGGGAGCTGTTTTTT; CDR3aa: CASTRQNTGELFF
v_gene: TRBV4-1; j_gene: TRBJ2-5; d_gene: -; abundance: -; CDR3nt: TGCGCCAGCAGCCAAGGGGCTAGCGCCTACATGGTCCAAGAGACCCAGTACTTC; CDR3aa: CASSQGASAYMVQETQYF
v_gene: TRBV20-1; j_gene: TRBJ2-7; d_gene: TRBD2; abundance: -; CDR3nt: TGCAGTGCAATCACTAGCGGCTCCTACGAGCAGTACTTC; CDR3aa: CSAITSGSYEQYF
v_gene: TRBV12-3/TRBV12-4; j_gene: TRBJ2-7; d_gene: TRBD2; abundance: few; CDR3nt: TGTGCCAGCAGCGGTAGCGGGAGCGGTTACGAGCAGTACTTC; CDR3aa: CASSGSGSGYEQYF
v_gene: TRBV18; j_gene: TRBJ2-3; d_gene: TRBD2; abundance: -; CDR3nt: TGTGCCAGCTCACCCCTTCGGACTAGCGGGAGAGCTAGCACAGATACGCAGTATTTT; CDR3aa: CASSPLRTSGRASTDTQYF
v_gene: TRBV5-1; j_gene: TRBJ2-7; d_gene: TRBD2; abundance: -; CDR3nt: TGCGCCAGCAGCTTGACTAGCGGGCACACCTACGAGCAGTACTTC; CDR3aa: CASSLTSGHTYEQYF
v_gene: TRBV12-3/TRBV12-4; j_gene: TRBJ2-3; d_gene: TRBD2; abundance: few; CDR3nt: TGTGCCAGCAGTCGTCCCGGGACTAGCGGACTGTACACAGATACGCAGTATTTT; CDR3aa: CASSRPGTSGLYTDTQYF
v_gene: TRBV2; j_gene: TRBJ2-1; d_gene: -; abundance: -; CDR3nt: TGTGCCAGCAGTGCTAGGACAGCCGTTGAGAGAGATGAGCAGTTCTTC; CDR3aa: CASSARTAVERDEQFF
v_gene: TRBV5-1; j_gene: TRBJ1-5; d_gene: -; abundance: once; CDR3nt: TGCGCCAGCAGCAGCTCGGGGGCGGATGAGCCCCAGCATTTT; CDR3aa: CASSSSGADEPQHF
v_gene: TRBV6-1; j_gene: TRBJ2-1; d_gene: -; abundance: few; CDR3nt: TGTGCCAGCAGTGAAGATTGGGATCCAGGGATCTATGAGCAGTTCTTC; CDR3aa: CASSEDWDPGIYEQFF
v_gene: TRBV10-3; j_gene: TRBJ1-2; d_gene: -; abundance: -; CDR3nt: TGTGCCATCAGGGCACAGGAAAACTATGGCTACACCTTC; CDR3aa: CAIRAQENYGYTF
v_gene: TRBV11-2; j_gene: TRBJ2-5; d_gene: -; abundance: -; CDR3nt: TGTGCCAGCAGCTTTCACGGGACCAAGTTGGAGACCCAGTACTTC; CDR3aa: CASSFHGTKLETQYF
v_gene: TRBV7-3; j_gene: TRBJ2-2; d_gene: TRBD2; abundance: -; CDR3nt: TGTGCCAGCAGCTCCGAGCGGGAGAGGTACACCGGGGAGCTGTTTTTT; CDR3aa: CASSSERERYTGELFF
v_gene: TRBV7-2; j_gene: TRBJ2-3; d_gene: TRBD2; abundance: few; CDR3nt: TGTGCCAGCAGCCACCGGTCTAGCGGGAGGAGCACAGATACGCAGTATTTT; CDR3aa: CASSHRSSGRSTDTQYF
v_gene: TRBV29-1; j_gene: TRBJ2-3; d_gene: -; abundance: few; CDR3nt: TGCAGCGTTAAACCAAGCGTTTCTGGCACAGATACGCAGTATTTT; CDR3aa: CSVKPSVSGTDTQYF
v_gene: TRBV29-1; j_gene: TRBJ1-5; d_gene: TRBD1; abundance: many; CDR3nt: TGCAGCGCTACTACAGGGGTTCGCAATCAGCCCCAGCATTTT; CDR3aa: CSATTGVRNQPQHF
v_gene: TRBV29-1; j_gene: TRBJ2-7; d_gene: -; abundance: -; CDR3nt: TGCAGCGTTCTAGAGGCCTACGAGCAGTACTTC; CDR3aa: CSVLEAYEQYF
v_gene: TRBV28; j_gene: TRBJ1-2; d_gene: -; abundance: few; CDR3nt: TGTGCCAGCATCGAGGGGGGAAGCTATGGCTACACCTTC; CDR3aa: CASIEGGSYGYTF
v_gene: TRBV20-1; j_gene: TRBJ2-5; d_gene: TRBD2; abundance: -; CDR3nt: TGCAGTGCTGCTAGCGGGACGTACCAAGAGACCCAGTACTTC; CDR3aa: CSAASGTYQETQYF